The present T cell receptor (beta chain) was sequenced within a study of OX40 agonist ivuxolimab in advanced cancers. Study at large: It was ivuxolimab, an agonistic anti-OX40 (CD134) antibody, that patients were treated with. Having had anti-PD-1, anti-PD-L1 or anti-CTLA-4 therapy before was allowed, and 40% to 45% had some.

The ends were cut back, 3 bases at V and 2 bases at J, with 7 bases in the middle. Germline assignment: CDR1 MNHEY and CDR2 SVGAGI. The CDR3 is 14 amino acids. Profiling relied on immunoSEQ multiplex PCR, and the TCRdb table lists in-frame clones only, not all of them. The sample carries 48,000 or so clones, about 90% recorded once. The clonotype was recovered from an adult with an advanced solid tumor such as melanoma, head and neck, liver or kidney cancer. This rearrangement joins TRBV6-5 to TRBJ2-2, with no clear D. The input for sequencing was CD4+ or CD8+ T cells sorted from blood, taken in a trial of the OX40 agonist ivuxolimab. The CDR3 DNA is TGTGCCAGCAGTTATGGATTAAACACCGGGGAGCTGTTTTTT. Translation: CASSYGLNTGELFF.